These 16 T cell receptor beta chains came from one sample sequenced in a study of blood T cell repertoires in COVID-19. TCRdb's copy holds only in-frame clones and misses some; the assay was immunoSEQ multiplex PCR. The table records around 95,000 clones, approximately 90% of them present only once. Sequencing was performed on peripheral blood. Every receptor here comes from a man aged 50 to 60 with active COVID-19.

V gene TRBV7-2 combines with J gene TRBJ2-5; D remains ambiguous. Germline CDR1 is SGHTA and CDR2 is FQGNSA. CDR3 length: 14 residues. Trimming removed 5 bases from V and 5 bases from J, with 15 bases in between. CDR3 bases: TGTGCCAGCAGCCCGATCAGGTTGGGTGAGACCCAGTACTTC. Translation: CASSPIRLGETQYF.

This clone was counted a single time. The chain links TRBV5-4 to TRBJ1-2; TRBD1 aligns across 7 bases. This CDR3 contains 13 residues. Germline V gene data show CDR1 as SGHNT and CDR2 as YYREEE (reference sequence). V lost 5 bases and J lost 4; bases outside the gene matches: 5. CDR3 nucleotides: TGTGCCAGCAGTCCCGACAGGGCCTATGGCTACACCTTC. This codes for CASSPDRAYGYTF. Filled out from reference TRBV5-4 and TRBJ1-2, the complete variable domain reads ETGVTQSPTHLIKTRGQQVTLRCSSQSGHNTVSWYQQALGQGPQFIFQYYREEENGRGNFPPRFSGLQFPNYSSELNVNALELDDSALYLCASSPDRAYGYTFGSGTRLTVV.

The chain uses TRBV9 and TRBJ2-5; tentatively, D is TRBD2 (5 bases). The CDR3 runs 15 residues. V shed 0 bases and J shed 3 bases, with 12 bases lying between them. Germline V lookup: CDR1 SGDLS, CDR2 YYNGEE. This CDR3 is CASSVEASRKETQYF. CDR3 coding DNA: TGTGCCAGCAGCGTAGAGGCTAGCCGGAAAGAGACCCAGTACTTC.

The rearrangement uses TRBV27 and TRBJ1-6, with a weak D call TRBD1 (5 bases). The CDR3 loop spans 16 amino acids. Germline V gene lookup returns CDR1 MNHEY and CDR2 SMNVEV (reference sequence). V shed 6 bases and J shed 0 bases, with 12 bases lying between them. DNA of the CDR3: TGTGCCAGCAGAAAGGGGAGGGGCTCCTATAATTCACCCCTCCACTTT. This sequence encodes CASRKGRGSYNSPLHF.

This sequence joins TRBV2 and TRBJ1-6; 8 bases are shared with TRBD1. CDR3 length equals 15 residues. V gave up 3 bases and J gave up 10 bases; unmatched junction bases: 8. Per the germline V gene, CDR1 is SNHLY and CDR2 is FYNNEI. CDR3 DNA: TGTGCCAGCAGTGAGGGCAGGGGGCGTTCCTCACCCCTCCACTTT. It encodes CASSEGRGRSSPLHF.

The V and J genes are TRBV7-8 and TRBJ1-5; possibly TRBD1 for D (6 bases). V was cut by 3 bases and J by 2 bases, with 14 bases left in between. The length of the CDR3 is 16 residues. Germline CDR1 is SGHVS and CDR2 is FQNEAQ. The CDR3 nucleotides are TGTGCCAGCAGCTTTCTGATGGCAGGGGGCAATCAGCCCCAGCATTTT. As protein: CASSFLMAGGNQPQHF. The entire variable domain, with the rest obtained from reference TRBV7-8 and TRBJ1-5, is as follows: GAGVSQSPRYKVAKRGQDVALRCDPISGHVSLFWYQQALGQGPEFLTYFQNEAQLDKSGLPSDRFFAERPEGSVSTLKIQRTQQEDSAVYLCASSFLMAGGNQPQHFGDGTRLSIL.

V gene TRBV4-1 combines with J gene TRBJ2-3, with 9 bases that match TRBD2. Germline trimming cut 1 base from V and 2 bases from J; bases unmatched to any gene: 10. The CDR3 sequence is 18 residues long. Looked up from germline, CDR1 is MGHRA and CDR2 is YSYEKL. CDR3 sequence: CASSQARGAGGYTDTQYF. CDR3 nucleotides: TGCGCCAGCAGCCAAGCGAGGGGAGCGGGGGGTTACACAGATACGCAGTATTTT.

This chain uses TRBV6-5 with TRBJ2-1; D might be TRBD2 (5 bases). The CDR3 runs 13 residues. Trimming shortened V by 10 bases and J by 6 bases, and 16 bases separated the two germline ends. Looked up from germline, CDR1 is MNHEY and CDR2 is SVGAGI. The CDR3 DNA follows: TGTGCCACCTTCGACCTCGAGGGCAATGAGCAGTTCTTC. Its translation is CATFDLEGNEQFF.

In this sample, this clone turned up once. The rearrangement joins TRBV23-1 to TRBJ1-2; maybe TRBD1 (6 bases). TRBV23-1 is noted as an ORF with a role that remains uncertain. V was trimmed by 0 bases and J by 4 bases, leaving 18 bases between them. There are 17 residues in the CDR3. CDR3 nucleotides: TGCGCCAGCAGTCAATCGAGAGGCCTCGACAGGTCCTATGGCTACACCTTC. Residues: CASSQSRGLDRSYGYTF.

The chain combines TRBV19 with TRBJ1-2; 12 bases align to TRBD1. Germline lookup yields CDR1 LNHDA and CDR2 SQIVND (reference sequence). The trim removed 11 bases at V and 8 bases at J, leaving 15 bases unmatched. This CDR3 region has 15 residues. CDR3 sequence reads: CAASNVRDRGHGYTF. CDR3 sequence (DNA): TGTGCCGCATCGAACGTCCGGGACAGGGGGCACGGCTACACCTTC.

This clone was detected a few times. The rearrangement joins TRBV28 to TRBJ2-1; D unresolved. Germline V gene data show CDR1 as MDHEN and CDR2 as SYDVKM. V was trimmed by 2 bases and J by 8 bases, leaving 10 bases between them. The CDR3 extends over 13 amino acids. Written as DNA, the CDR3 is TGTGCCAGCAGTTTAAAGTCTCGGGATGAGCAGTTCTTC. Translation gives CASSLKSRDEQFF. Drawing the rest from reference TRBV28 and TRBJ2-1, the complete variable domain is DVKVTQSSRYLVKRTGEKVFLECVQDMDHENMFWYRQDPGLGLRLIYFSYDVKMKEKGDIPEGYSVSREKKERFSLILESASTNQTSMYLCASSLKSRDEQFFGPGTRLTVL.

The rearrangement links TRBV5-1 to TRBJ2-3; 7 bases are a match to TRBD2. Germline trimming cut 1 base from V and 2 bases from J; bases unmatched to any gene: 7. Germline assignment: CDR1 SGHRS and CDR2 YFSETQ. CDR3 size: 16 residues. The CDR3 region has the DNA TGCGCCAGCAGCTTGTCTCCTAGCGGAAACACAGATACGCAGTATTTT. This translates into CASSLSPSGNTDTQYF.

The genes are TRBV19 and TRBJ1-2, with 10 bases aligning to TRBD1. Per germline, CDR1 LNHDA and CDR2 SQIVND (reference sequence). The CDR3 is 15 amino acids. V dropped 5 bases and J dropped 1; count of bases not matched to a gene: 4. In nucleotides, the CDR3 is TGTGCCAGTAGTCCCTGGGACAGGGGTAACTATGGCTACACCTTC. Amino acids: CASSPWDRGNYGYTF.

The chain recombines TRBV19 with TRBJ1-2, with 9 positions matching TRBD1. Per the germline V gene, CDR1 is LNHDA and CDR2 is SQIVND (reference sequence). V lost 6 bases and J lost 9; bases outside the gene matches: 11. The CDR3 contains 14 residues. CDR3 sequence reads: CASRTGTGIGSYTF. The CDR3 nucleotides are TGTGCCAGTAGAACCGGGACAGGGATAGGAAGCTACACCTTC. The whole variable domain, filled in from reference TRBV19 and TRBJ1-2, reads DGGITQSPKYLFRKEGQNVTLSCEQNLNHDAMYWYRQDPGQGLRLIYYSQIVNDFQKGDIAEGYSVSREKKESFPLTVTSAQKNPTAFYLCASRTGTGIGSYTFGSGTRLTVV.

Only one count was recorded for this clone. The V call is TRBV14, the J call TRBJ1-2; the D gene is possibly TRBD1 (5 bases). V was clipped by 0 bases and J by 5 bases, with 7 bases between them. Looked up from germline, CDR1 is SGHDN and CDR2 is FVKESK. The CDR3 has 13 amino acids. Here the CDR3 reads CASSQERTYGYTF. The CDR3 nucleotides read TGTGCCAGCAGCCAAGAGAGGACATATGGCTACACCTTC.

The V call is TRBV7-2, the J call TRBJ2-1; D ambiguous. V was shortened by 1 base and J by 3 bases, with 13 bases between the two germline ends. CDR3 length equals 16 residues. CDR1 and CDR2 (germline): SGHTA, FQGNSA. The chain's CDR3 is CASSLGPLLNYNEQFF. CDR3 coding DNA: TGTGCCAGCAGCTTAGGTCCCTTACTGAACTACAATGAGCAGTTCTTC.